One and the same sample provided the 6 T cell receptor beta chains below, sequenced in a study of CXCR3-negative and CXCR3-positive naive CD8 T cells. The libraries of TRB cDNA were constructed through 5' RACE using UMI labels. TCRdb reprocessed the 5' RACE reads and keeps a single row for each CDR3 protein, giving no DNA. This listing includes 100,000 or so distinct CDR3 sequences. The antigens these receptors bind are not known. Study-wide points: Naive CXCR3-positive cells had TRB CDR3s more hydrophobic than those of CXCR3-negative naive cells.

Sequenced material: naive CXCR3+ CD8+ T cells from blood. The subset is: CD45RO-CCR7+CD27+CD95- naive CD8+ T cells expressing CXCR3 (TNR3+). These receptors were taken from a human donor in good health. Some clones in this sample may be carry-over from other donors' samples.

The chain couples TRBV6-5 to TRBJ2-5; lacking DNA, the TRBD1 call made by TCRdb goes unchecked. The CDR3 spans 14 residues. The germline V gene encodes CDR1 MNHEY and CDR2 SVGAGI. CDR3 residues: CASRPGAYQETQYF.

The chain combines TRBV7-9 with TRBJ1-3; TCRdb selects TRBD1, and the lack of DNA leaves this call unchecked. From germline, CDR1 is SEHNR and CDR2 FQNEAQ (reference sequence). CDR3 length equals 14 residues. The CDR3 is CASSPRGSGNTRYF.

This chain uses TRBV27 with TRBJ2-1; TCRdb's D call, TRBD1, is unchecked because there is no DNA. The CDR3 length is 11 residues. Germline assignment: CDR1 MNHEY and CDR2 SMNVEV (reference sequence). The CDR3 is CASSLRTEQFF.

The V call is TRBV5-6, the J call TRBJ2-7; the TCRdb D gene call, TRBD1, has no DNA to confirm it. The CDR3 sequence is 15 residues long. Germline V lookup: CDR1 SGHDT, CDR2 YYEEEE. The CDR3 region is CASSSSGTGSYEQYF.

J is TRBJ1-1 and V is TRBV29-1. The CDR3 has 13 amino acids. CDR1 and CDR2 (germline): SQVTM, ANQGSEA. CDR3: CSVEPSASTEAFF.

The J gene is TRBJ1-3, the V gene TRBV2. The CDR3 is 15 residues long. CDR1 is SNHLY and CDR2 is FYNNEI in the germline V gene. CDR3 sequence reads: CASSGDRRSGNTIYF. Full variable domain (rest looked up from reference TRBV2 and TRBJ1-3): EPEVTQTPSHQVTQMGQEVILRCVPISNHLYFYWYRQILGQKVEFLVSFYNNEISEKSEIFDDQFSVERPDGSNFTLKIRSTKLEDSAMYFCASSGDRRSGNTIYFGEGSWLTVV.